This entry lists 2 T cell receptor beta chains sequenced from one sample in a study of blood T cells in healthy people across ages. A second roughly 7 to 12 cycle PCR used barcoded and J-beta primers. Via MiXCR, TCRdb re-called the 5' RACE reads, giving one row per CDR3 protein. Of some 1.5 million distinct CDR3 sequences in the sample, approximately 30% were seen once. The sequenced sample was blood. All receptors come from a woman aged 25 to 39 in good health.

V usage is TRBV4-1 and J usage is TRBJ2-3; weak D call: TRBD2 (6 bases). Germline CDR1 reads MGHRA; CDR2 reads YSYEKL. CDR3 length: 17 residues. The V gene lost 1 base and the J gene lost 6 bases, with 20 bases spanning the gap. The CDR3 nucleotides read TGCGCCAGCAGCCAAGTGAAAGTTGGGGACTTCTTGGATACGCAGTATTTT. Protein: CASSQVKVGDFLDTQYF.

This sequence joins TRBV6-6 and TRBJ1-6, with 9 positions matching TRBD1. This CDR3 contains 15 residues. In germline, CDR1 is MNHNY, CDR2 SVGAGI (reference sequence). Trimming at V came to 0 bases and at J to 10 bases, leaving 4 bases not matched to a gene. CDR3 sequence: CASSYSGTGPSPLHF. Written as DNA, the CDR3 is TGTGCCAGCAGTTACTCGGGGACAGGGCCCTCACCCCTCCACTTT.